Shown below are 10 T cell receptor beta chains from a single sample sequenced in a study of blood T cell repertoires in COVID-19. Sequencing used immunoSEQ multiplex PCR; TCRdb keeps in-frame clones, though not all of them. The sample holds tens of thousands of clones, 84% seen once. What was sequenced was peripheral blood. These receptors were collected from a human donor in a cohort sampled during active COVID-19.

The chain links TRBV6-6 to TRBJ1-6, with D tentatively TRBD1 (6 bases). The CDR3 loop spans 11 amino acids. V lost 6 bases, J lost 14 bases, and 11 bases lay in between. Germline V gene data show CDR1 as MNHNY and CDR2 as SVGAGI (reference sequence). The CDR3, as DNA: TGTGCCAGCAGCTCTGACAGGTCCCTCCACTTT. Protein: CASSSDRSLHF.

In this sample, this clone turned up once. The V gene is TRBV30, the J gene TRBJ2-1; 10 bases match TRBD2. CDR3 size: 13 residues. J was trimmed by 6 bases and V by 3 bases; bases with no gene match: 2. In germline, CDR1 is GTSNPN, CDR2 SVGIG (reference sequence). The CDR3 DNA sequence: TGTGCCTGGAGGCTAGCGGGAGCCAATGAGCAGTTCTTC. It translates to CAWRLAGANEQFF.

J is TRBJ2-5 and V is TRBV28; a weak D match, TRBD2 (6 bases). V gave up 3 bases and J gave up 4 bases, with 9 bases separating them. The CDR3 contains 13 residues. Germline V gives CDR1 MDHEN, CDR2 SYDVKM. DNA for the CDR3: TGTGCCAGCAGTTTTCGGGGGAGAGAGACCCAGTACTTC. Protein sequence: CASSFRGRETQYF.

CDR3 in amino acids: CASSQWAQGTWHQKRQTNEKLFF. CDR3 coding DNA: TGTGCCAGCAGCCAATGGGCGCAAGGCACCTGGCACCAAAAAAGACAAACTAATGAAAAACTGTTTTTT. The chain recombines TRBV16 with TRBJ1-4; D uncertain. Per germline, CDR1 KGHSY and CDR2 FQNENV. Trimming cost V 1 base and J 1 base, with 31 bases left between them. The CDR3 has 23 amino acids.

This sequence joins TRBV6-5 and TRBJ1-2; a possible D gene is TRBD1 (6 bases). This CDR3 contains 15 residues. V was trimmed by 2 bases and J by 8 bases, leaving 18 bases between them. Germline assignment: CDR1 MNHEY and CDR2 SVGAGI. The CDR3 protein is CASSYTGQLWGGYTF. The CDR3 nucleotides are TGTGCCAGCAGTTACACCGGACAGCTATGGGGGGGCTACACCTTC.

This chain joins TRBV7-8 and TRBJ1-2; maybe TRBD1 (5 bases). The CDR3 has 16 residues. Germline V gene lookup returns CDR1 SGHVS and CDR2 FQNEAQ. The germline V and J ends were trimmed by 5 bases and 2 bases, with 18 bases remaining between them. CDR3 bases: TGTGCCAGCAGCCAAGGGGTCAGGGTTAACAACTATGGCTACACCTTC. Translating it yields CASSQGVRVNNYGYTF.

The CDR3 region has the DNA TGTGCCAGCAGCCCCTCCCGGGGTTACAATGAGCAGTTCTTC. Its protein product is CASSPSRGYNEQFF. The genes are TRBV3-1 (or the pseudogene TRBV3-2) and TRBJ2-1; perhaps TRBD2 as D (5 bases). V lost 4 bases, J lost 4 bases, and 11 bases lay in between. Germline CDR1 and CDR2: LGHDT and YNNKEL (reference sequence). The CDR3 spans 14 residues.

The rearrangement uses TRBV6-5 and TRBJ1-2; 10 nucleotides match TRBD1. This CDR3 region has 16 residues. In germline, CDR1 is MNHEY, CDR2 SVGAGI. V trimming: 1 base; J trimming: 6 bases; junction bases outside the gene matches: 8. DNA for the CDR3: TGTGCCAGCAGTTACTTCTCCCGCGGACAGGGGGATGGCTACACCTTC. This encodes CASSYFSRGQGDGYTF.

V is TRBV7-2 and J is TRBJ1-2; 7 bases fit TRBD1. The CDR3 runs 16 residues. The germline CDR1 and CDR2 sequences are SGHTA and FQGNSA. V lost 0 bases, J lost 6 bases, and 10 bases stayed unmatched. CDR3 nucleotide sequence: TGTGCCAGCAGCTTAGCCCACTTGACAGGGAAGGATGGCTACACCTTC. It specifies CASSLAHLTGKDGYTF.

V and J are TRBV28 and TRBJ2-1; 8 bases align to TRBD2. Germline CDR1 is MDHEN and CDR2 is SYDVKM. This CDR3 region has 14 residues. The trim removed 5 bases at V and 7 bases at J, leaving 7 bases unmatched. The CDR3 sequence is CASSHRTSTNEQFF. CDR3 nucleotide sequence: TGTGCCAGCAGTCATCGGACTAGCACTAATGAGCAGTTCTTC.